The TCR beta chain under discussion was sequenced for a study of PD-L1 blockade in urothelial cancer (dated by TCRdb to 2017 to 2019). Background on the whole study: Every patient began therapy in the mid-2010s and was given atezolizumab 1,200 mg intravenously every 3 weeks. About 90% of the roughly 30 patients were males with bladder-origin urothelial cancer, and about 60% of the 29 reported a prior smoking history. Patients had an ECOG performance status of 0 or 1 and had received between 0 and 3 prior chemotherapy regimens. Blood samples were analyzed at two time points: 3 weeks after treatment start (second dose) and 6 weeks after treatment start. Blood samples gave median yields of roughly 150,000 T cells and 80,000 to 90,000 unique TCRs, along with a median clonality of around 0.08. Somatic, immune and clinical correlates of response to PD-L1 blockade with atezolizumab in urothelial cancer were the focus of an exploratory multi-omic analysis. TCR sequencing covered pretreatment tumor samples and matched, serially collected peripheral blood taken before and after atezolizumab treatment. Durable clinical benefit meant progression-free survival longer than 6 months, and TCR features were also tested against progression-free and overall survival. In the same patients who had TCR sequencing, pretreatment tumors also underwent whole exome sequencing and RNA sequencing. Some ten patients reached durable clinical benefit, while 20 patients did not. Pretreatment blood TCR-seq was available for twenty-nine patients, at least one posttreatment blood collection was obtained for some 25 patients, and tumor TCR-seq was available for some 25 patients.

What the study reported, not specific to this receptor: Because the sample size was small (n ≈ 29) and many of the analyses were exploratory, the results are meant to be hypothesis-generating. At 3 weeks after the start of treatment, tumor-associated TCR clones in peripheral blood had expanded more in patients with durable benefit (n ≈ 24, p = 0.022). Improved progression-free and overall survival was associated with having pretreatment peripheral blood TCR clonality below the median.

Trimming removed 3 bases from V and 5 bases from J; the gene matches leave 2 bases unexplained. The CDR3 has 14 amino acids, counting the end cysteine and phenylalanine. The entry retains the CDR3 DNA only, 42 bases that are in frame from base 1. CDR1 and CDR2 are read off the germline V gene (reference sequence) as MNHEY and SMNVEV. Each PCR received spiked-in synthetic TCR analog templates so that absolute template abundance could be estimated from read counts. TCRbeta CDR3 regions were amplified from genomic DNA with bias-controlled V and J gene primers using the immunoSEQ assay. Sequencing of rearranged TCRbeta segments was performed at approximately 20X coverage. Processing in the source paper ran as follows. Sequencing errors were corrected by clustering, and CDR3s were annotated against IMGT so that V, D and J genes could be assigned. Out-of-frame and stop-codon sequences were excluded, and only productive TCRbeta rearrangements were used in downstream analyses. Clonality was computed as one minus Shannon entropy normalized by the log of the number of unique productive sequences. Clones differing between time points or between blood and tumor were identified using Fisher's exact test with Benjamini-Hochberg correction, with an adjusted p below 0.01 applied as the threshold. What TCRdb holds here is the immuneACCESS table cut down to in-frame rearrangements. Part of the clones is not present; checked against another copy, under half of the missing clones reflect an unresolved V gene, and the others are unexplained. That table supplies the V and J calls and clone size; D and trimming were determined from the DNA. For this sample the table gives about 81,000 clones, of which 90% were detected only once. Roughly a tenth of the sample rests with the top ten.

This clone came up a few times. What antigen it recognizes has not been identified. No base quality information exists; no much larger clone differs at one position. The cohort included 29 patients with locally advanced or metastatic urothelial carcinoma who were treated at Memorial Sloan Kettering on a trial protocol. Peripheral blood mononuclear cells were collected pretreatment and during treatment, with between 1 and 8 total time points obtained per patient. The Qiagen DNeasy Blood extraction kit was used to purify genomic DNA from total PBMCs and from tumor samples. PBMCs were collected pretreatment and during treatment, and were isolated and stored as previously described.

This clonotype was sampled from a man in his sixties with urothelial cancer. This specimen consisted of PBMCs, obtained around atezolizumab (anti-PD-L1) treatment. The chain employs TRBV27 and TRBJ2-1; the junction holds 9 bases that match TRBD2. The CDR3 protein is CASSFGGRDNEQFF. In nucleotide form, the sequence is TGTGCCAGCAGTTTTGGCGGGAGGGACAATGAGCAGTTCTTC.